These 27 T cell receptor beta chains share one sample of origin, sequenced in a study of T-cell memory formation after mild COVID-19. MiXCR was run by TCRdb on the 5' RACE reads, yielding one entry per CDR3 protein. The sample contains almost 250,000 distinct CDR3 sequences, just over 15% of which appear only once. Sequencing used PBMCs or a T cell subset sorted from them (not recorded which). The receptors stem from an adult woman who had mild COVID-19 (a few samples of this study predate the infection). Cell type and time point are not known.

This sequence joins TRBV2 and TRBJ1-5; D gene unclear. Germline V CDR1 and CDR2: SNHLY, FYNNEI. V lost 6 bases and J lost 3, with 9 bases in between. The CDR3 spans 13 residues. CDR3 in DNA: TGTGCCAGCAGCGTGGATAACAATCAGCCCCAGCATTTT. This encodes CASSVDNNQPQHF.

Only a few counts were recorded for this clonotype. This chain links TRBV7-8 with TRBJ1-1; 12 bases are a match to TRBD1. Germline loops: CDR1 SGHVS, CDR2 FQNEAQ. The CDR3 contains 16 residues. Trimming took 5 bases from V and 0 from J; bases not matched to a gene: 4. The CDR3 here is CASSLRDRGLNTEAFF. The CDR3 DNA follows: TGTGCCAGCAGCCTCCGGGACAGGGGGCTGAACACTGAAGCTTTCTTT.

This chain links TRBV29-1 with TRBJ1-5; unclear D gene. This CDR3 has 13 residues. Per germline, CDR1 SQVTM and CDR2 ANQGSEA. Trimming left V 6 bases short and J 7 bases short, with 16 bases between. DNA of the CDR3: TGCAGCGTCCTTGGGTCCTCTGGGCAGCCCCAGCATTTT. Protein product: CSVLGSSGQPQHF. The full variable domain, its missing parts supplied by reference TRBV29-1 and TRBJ1-5, is SAVISQKPSRDICQRGTSLTIQCQVDSQVTMMFWYRQQPGQSLTLIATANQGSEATYESGFVIDKFPISRPNLTFSTLTVSNMSPEDSSIYLCSVLGSSGQPQHFGDGTRLSIL.

The gene calls are TRBV5-4 and TRBJ2-5; 10 bases match TRBD1. The CDR3 runs to 15 residues. Germline CDR1 SGHNT, CDR2 YYREEE (reference sequence). Trimming cost V 4 bases and J 3 bases; bases outside gene matches: 6. The CDR3 region has the DNA TGTGCCAGCAGCCGTCCCGGGACAGGGGAAGAGACCCAGTACTTC. It specifies CASSRPGTGEETQYF.

This clonotype has a handful of counts. The V gene is TRBV5-6, the J gene TRBJ2-1; TRBD1 matches 9 bases. The CDR3 is 16 amino acids. Germline V gives CDR1 SGHDT, CDR2 YYEEEE. With V trimmed by 7 bases and J by 8 bases, 16 bases remained unmatched. The CDR3 nucleotides read TGTGCCAGCTTAAAAAAGACCGGGACAGGGATCGATGAGCAGTTCTTC. Encoded protein: CASLKKTGTGIDEQFF.

Only a few counts were recorded for this clonotype. The chain combines TRBV29-1 with TRBJ2-3; 9 nucleotides match TRBD2. J gave up 1 base and V 4 bases, and 6 bases lay outside the gene matches. This CDR3 has 15 amino acids. The V gene's germline CDR1 is SQVTM and CDR2 ANQGSEA. CDR3 DNA sequence: TGCAGCGTTGGACAGCGGGAGGTGGGCACAGATACGCAGTATTTT. Its translation: CSVGQREVGTDTQYF.

The rearrangement joins TRBV30 to TRBJ1-1; D remains unclear. V lost 3 bases and J 2 bases, leaving 10 bases between the germline ends. CDR1 GTSNPN and CDR2 SVGIG come from the germline V gene (reference sequence). There are 13 residues in the CDR3. The CDR3 DNA is TGTGCCTGGAGCCCGTCTCTCAACACTGAAGCTTTCTTT. Its translation is CAWSPSLNTEAFF.

The chain is built from TRBV7-9 and TRBJ2-2; 8 positions agree with TRBD2. The trim removed 3 bases at V and 4 bases at J, leaving 7 bases unmatched. Germline V lookup: CDR1 SEHNR, CDR2 FQNEAQ (reference sequence). This CDR3 is built from 16 residues. This chain's CDR3 is CASSFRTGGSTGELFF. CDR3 coding DNA: TGTGCCAGCAGCTTCAGGACGGGGGGGAGCACCGGGGAGCTGTTTTTT. Full variable domain (remainder filled in from reference TRBV7-9 and TRBJ2-2): DTGVSQNPRHKITKRGQNVTFRCDPISEHNRLYWYRQTLGQGPEFLTYFQNEAQLEKSRLLSDRFSAERPKGSFSTLEIQRTEQGDSAMYLCASSFRTGGSTGELFFGEGSRLTVL.

This clonotype has a handful of counts. This rearrangement joins TRBV27 to TRBJ2-6, with D possibly TRBD1 on 6 matching bases. This CDR3 has 19 amino acids. Trimming took 5 bases from V and 0 from J, leaving 20 bases between them. Germline CDR1 reads MNHEY; CDR2 reads SMNVEV (reference sequence). The CDR3 loop reads CASSPRRQEIPSGANVLTF. CDR3 in DNA: TGTGCCAGCAGTCCCCGCCGACAGGAGATCCCCTCTGGGGCCAACGTCCTGACTTTC.

V usage is TRBV9 and J usage is TRBJ1-1; perhaps TRBD1 as D (6 bases). The CDR3 length is 14 residues. Germline loops: CDR1 SGDLS, CDR2 YYNGEE. The V end lost 0 bases, the J end lost 7 bases, and 13 bases lay between the germline ends. Here the CDR3 reads CASSVGPGAVEAFF. In nucleotides, the CDR3 is TGTGCCAGCAGCGTAGGACCGGGGGCGGTTGAAGCTTTCTTT.

This chain joins TRBV11-2 and TRBJ1-1; TRBD1 aligns across 8 bases. V dropped 4 bases and J dropped 2; count of bases not matched to a gene: 6. The germline CDR1 and CDR2 sequences are SGHAT and FQNNGV. The CDR3 length is 15 residues. Written as DNA, the CDR3 is TGTGCCAGCAGCTCCTGGACAGGGATTAACACTGAAGCTTTCTTT. Protein product: CASSSWTGINTEAFF. Full variable domain (missing parts from reference TRBV11-2 and TRBJ1-1): EAGVAQSPRYKIIEKRQSVAFWCNPISGHATLYWYQQILGQGPKLLIQFQNNGVVDDSQLPKDRFSAERLKGVDSTLKIQPAKLEDSAVYLCASSSWTGINTEAFFGQGTRLTVV.

There are a few counts of this clonotype. The CDR3 coding sequence is TGTGCCAGCATCCTTAGACAGGGGCACAACACCGGGGAGCTGTTTTTT. This gives the protein CASILRQGHNTGELFF. The chain couples TRBV7-2 to TRBJ2-2, with 8 bases fitting TRBD1. The CDR3 is 16 residues long. Trimming removed 7 bases from V and 2 bases from J; junction bases left unmatched: 9. Germline CDR1 and CDR2: SGHTA and FQGNSA.

V gene TRBV7-9 combines with J gene TRBJ2-5; D perhaps matches TRBD1 (6 bases). Germline V gives CDR1 SEHNR, CDR2 FQNEAQ (reference sequence). Trimming took 3 bases from V and 0 from J, leaving 8 bases between them. This CDR3 contains 14 residues. CDR3 sequence (DNA): TGTGCCAGCAGCTTCGACAGGTACCAAGAGACCCAGTACTTC. Protein product: CASSFDRYQETQYF. Based on the CDR3 plus reference TRBV7-9 and TRBJ2-5, the full variable domain is DTGVSQNPRHKITKRGQNVTFRCDPISEHNRLYWYRQTLGQGPEFLTYFQNEAQLEKSRLLSDRFSAERPKGSFSTLEIQRTEQGDSAMYLCASSFDRYQETQYFGPGTRLLVL.

There are many counts of this clonotype. The chain uses TRBV12-3 or TRBV12-4 and TRBJ2-3; the D gene is possibly TRBD2 (5 bases). With 6 bases removed from V and 5 bases from J, the gap between germline ends came to 9 bases. The CDR3 has 12 amino acids. The CDR3 sequence is CASRSSGDTQYF. The CDR3 DNA is TGTGCCAGCAGGTCGAGCGGAGATACGCAGTATTTT.

The chain is built from TRBV18 and TRBJ2-2; the D gene is possibly TRBD1 (5 bases). The germline CDR1 and CDR2 sequences are KGHSH and LQKENI. Trimming took off 5 bases at V and 3 bases at J, with 13 bases between the two ends. The CDR3 covers 15 residues. CDR3 nucleotide sequence: TGTGCCAGCTCATGGCGGCAGGGTGACACCGGGGAGCTGTTTTTT. It is translated as CASSWRQGDTGELFF.

The sample holds a few counts of this clonotype. V usage is TRBV7-8 and J usage is TRBJ2-7; 9 bases agree with TRBD2. Per germline, CDR1 SGHVS and CDR2 FQNEAQ. The CDR3 loop spans 15 amino acids. The J segment lost 3 bases and the V segment lost 3 bases, leaving 6 bases of the junction unmatched. In DNA form, the CDR3 reads TGTGCCAGCAGCTTTTTAGCGGGAGTGGGCTACGAGCAGTACTTC. As protein: CASSFLAGVGYEQYF.

This sequence joins TRBV29-1 and TRBJ1-1; D is perhaps TRBD1 (6 bases). The CDR3 contains 13 residues. V gave up 6 bases and J gave up 1 base, with 12 bases separating them. Per germline, CDR1 SQVTM and CDR2 ANQGSEA. CDR3 nucleotides: TGCAGCGTCGCCACAGGGCCGAACACTGAAGCTTTCTTT. Protein: CSVATGPNTEAFF.

The chain carries TRBV29-1 and TRBJ1-1, with D perhaps TRBD1 (5 bases). V gave up 6 bases and J gave up 0 bases, with 11 bases separating them. Germline V lookup: CDR1 SQVTM, CDR2 ANQGSEA. CDR3 length equals 13 residues. CDR3 nucleotide sequence: TGCAGCGTGAGGACAAATTTGAACACTGAAGCTTTCTTT. Protein product: CSVRTNLNTEAFF. The entire variable domain, with the rest obtained from reference TRBV29-1 and TRBJ1-1, is as follows: SAVISQKPSRDICQRGTSLTIQCQVDSQVTMMFWYRQQPGQSLTLIATANQGSEATYESGFVIDKFPISRPNLTFSTLTVSNMSPEDSSIYLCSVRTNLNTEAFFGQGTRLTVV.

This clonotype has only a few counts. The junction differs from germline at one of its ends, possibly a read error. The chain has TRBV6-5 and TRBJ1-4; the D gene is possibly TRBD1 (6 bases). Germline assignment: CDR1 MNHEY and CDR2 SVGAGI. The CDR3 is 16 residues long. The CDR3 reads CASRLPQGRANEKLFF. The CDR3 DNA reads TGTGCCAGCAGACTACCACAGGGCCGGGCTAACGAAAAACTGTTTTTT.

This clonotype occurred a few times. This sequence joins TRBV5-1 and TRBJ2-2; D not resolved. The CDR3 length is 14 residues. The V and J ends lost 1 base and 1 base respectively, with 5 bases between them. CDR1 and CDR2 from the germline V gene are SGHRS and YFSETQ. The CDR3 protein is CASSLTVNTGELFF. CDR3 bases: TGCGCCAGCAGCTTGACGGTGAACACCGGGGAGCTGTTTTTT.

This clonotype was recorded many times. The V and J genes are TRBV18 and TRBJ2-7; D may be TRBD1 or TRBD2 (5 bases each). Per the germline V gene, CDR1 is KGHSH and CDR2 is LQKENI. The V and J ends lost 3 bases and 4 bases respectively, with 19 bases between them. The CDR3 consists of 16 residues. The CDR3 DNA reads TGTGCCAGCTCACCGCCCGGGACCGGGGCTTTATACGAGCAGTACTTC. The encoded protein is CASSPPGTGALYEQYF.

In its sample, this clonotype was seen a few times. CDR3 residues: CATRGRLQETQYF. As DNA, the CDR3 is TGTGCCACCAGGGGCAGGCTCCAAGAGACCCAGTACTTC. The chain couples TRBV7-8 to TRBJ2-5, with a possible D match to TRBD1 (6 bases). Per the germline V gene, CDR1 is SGHVS and CDR2 is FQNEAQ. The CDR3 covers 13 residues. Trimming shortened V by 10 bases and J by 1 base, and 13 bases separated the two germline ends.

V is TRBV7-2 and J is TRBJ2-5; D uncertain. Between the trimmed V and J ends, which lost 1 base and 2 bases, there was a span of 11 bases. This CDR3 region has 15 residues. Germline V lookup: CDR1 SGHTA, CDR2 FQGNSA. Here the CDR3 reads CASSLGLGFQETQYF. CDR3 coding DNA: TGTGCCAGCAGCTTAGGATTGGGGTTTCAAGAGACCCAGTACTTC.

The sample holds a few counts of this clonotype. The V call is TRBV10-3, the J call TRBJ1-5, with unresolved D. Germline CDR1 ENHRY, CDR2 SYGVKD. The CDR3 runs 13 residues. The germline V and J ends were trimmed by 4 bases and 0 bases, with 4 bases remaining between them. The CDR3 is CAISVDSNQPQHF. In nucleotides, the CDR3 is TGTGCCATCAGTGTCGATAGCAATCAGCCCCAGCATTTT.

This chain connects TRBV12-3 or TRBV12-4 to TRBJ2-5, with 9 bases aligning to TRBD1. The CDR3 has 14 residues. Trimming at V came to 7 bases and at J to 3 bases, leaving 6 bases not matched to a gene. CDR3 loop: CASIPTGGKETQYF. The CDR3 nucleotides are TGTGCCAGCATTCCTACAGGGGGCAAAGAGACCCAGTACTTC.

The V gene is TRBV3-1, the J gene TRBJ2-2; no reliable D call. The CDR3 totals 13 residues. V was shortened by 1 base and J by 5 bases, with 5 bases between the two germline ends. The germline gives CDR1 LGHDT, CDR2 YNNKEL (reference sequence). The CDR3 nucleotides are TGTGCCAGCAGCCAAGTGGTTACCGGGGAGCTGTTTTTT. This encodes CASSQVVTGELFF.

Here the CDR3 reads CASRPGDRLNTEAFF. CDR3 nucleotides: TGTGCCAGCAGGCCCGGGGACAGGCTGAACACTGAAGCTTTCTTT. The V gene is TRBV12-3 or TRBV12-4, the J gene TRBJ1-1; 8 positions match TRBD1. Germline trimming cut 6 bases from V and 0 bases from J; bases unmatched to any gene: 6. There are 15 residues in the CDR3.